One sample yielded the 4 T cell receptor beta chains listed below, sequenced in a study of cytotoxic CD8 clonotypes in ibrutinib-treated CLL. Profiling relied on immunoSEQ multiplex PCR, and the TCRdb table lists in-frame clones only, not all of them. There are 110,000 to 150,000 clones in the sample; approximately 80% occur only once, and around 30% lies in the top ten. The sequencing here drew on PBMCs, taken after 12 months of ibrutinib treatment. The receptors here all came from a human donor with chronic lymphocytic leukemia.

The V and J genes are TRBV18 and TRBJ1-4; the D gene is possibly TRBD1 (5 bases). The V gene lost 3 bases and the J gene lost 13 bases, with 15 bases spanning the gap. The CDR3 runs to 13 residues. The germline V gene has CDR1 KGHSH and CDR2 LQKENI. The CDR3 region has the DNA TGTGCCAGCTCACCGAGGGACCTATGGGGACTGTTTTTT. Its protein is CASSPRDLWGLFF.

The chain uses TRBV29-1 and TRBJ2-1, with 8 nucleotides matching TRBD2. With V trimmed by 4 bases and J by 11 bases, 7 bases remained unmatched. Germline V lookup: CDR1 SQVTM, CDR2 ANQGSEA. The CDR3 sequence is 12 residues long. DNA for the CDR3: TGCAGCGTTGTCTCCGGGGGGGCCAAGCAGTTCTTC. This codes for CSVVSGGAKQFF.

The CDR3 bases are TGTGCCAGCAGTCCAACGGTGTCAGGGTACGAGCAGTACTTC. Translated: CASSPTVSGYEQYF. The chain combines TRBV6-5 with TRBJ2-7, with D tentatively TRBD1 (5 bases). CDR1 is MNHEY, CDR2 SVGAGI, per germline. The CDR3 is 14 residues long. The V gene lost 5 bases and the J gene lost 4 bases, with 15 bases spanning the gap.

The chain recombines TRBV18 with TRBJ1-2, with D possibly being TRBD1 (5 bases). The CDR3 has 14 residues. Germline CDR1 is KGHSH and CDR2 is LQKENI. Trimming shortened V by 0 bases and J by 6 bases, and 11 bases separated the two germline ends. CDR3 amino acids: CASSPPGTIHGYTF. The CDR3 DNA follows: TGTGCCAGCTCACCACCGGGGACCATCCATGGCTACACCTTC.